Below, 9 T cell receptor beta chains from the same sample are listed, as sequenced in a study of blood T cell repertoires in COVID-19. Profiled with immunoSEQ multiplex PCR; TCRdb holds only in-frame clones, not every one. The repertoire includes 300,000 to 350,000 clones, 80% to 90% of them detected once, and under 2.5% sits in the top ten. The sequencing sample was made of PBMCs or T cells enriched from blood (not recorded which). The origin of the receptors is a man aged 25-45 years who had recovered from COVID-19.

The V and J genes are TRBV14 and TRBJ2-4, with TRBD2 identical over 9 bases. V lost 5 bases and J lost 5; bases outside the gene matches: 7. CDR1 and CDR2 from the germline V gene are SGHDN and FVKESK. The CDR3 has 15 residues. CDR3 protein: CASSWTSERENIQYF. As DNA, the CDR3 is TGTGCCAGCAGCTGGACTAGCGAGAGGGAAAACATTCAGTACTTC.

The rearrangement joins TRBV6-5 to TRBJ1-5; 7 bases agree with TRBD1. Germline CDR1 reads MNHEY; CDR2 reads SVGAGI. The CDR3 runs to 13 residues. With 5 bases clipped from V and 7 bases from J, the junction kept 5 bases outside the gene matches. CDR3 sequence reads: CASSRTGPQPQHF. The CDR3 DNA reads TGTGCCAGCAGTCGGACAGGTCCCCAGCCCCAGCATTTT.

V is TRBV19 and J is TRBJ1-4; D is perhaps TRBD1 (5 bases). The V and J ends lost 0 bases and 8 bases respectively, with 10 bases between them. Germline V lookup: CDR1 LNHDA, CDR2 SQIVND (reference sequence). The CDR3 extends over 14 amino acids. CDR3 DNA: TGTGCCAGTAGTATAGAGCGGGGCTCGGAAAAACTGTTTTTT. Encoded protein: CASSIERGSEKLFF.

Comment on this clone: This CDR3 is also generated by other DNA sequences in the sample. The chain recombines TRBV5-1 with TRBJ1-2, with 7 nucleotides matching TRBD1. Germline V gives CDR1 SGHRS, CDR2 YFSETQ. The length of the CDR3 is 13 residues. The ends lost 0 bases at V and 6 bases at J; junction bases unmatched: 2. CDR3 sequence (DNA): TGCGCCAGCAGCTTGGACAGGGGCAATGGCTACACCTTC. It yields the protein CASSLDRGNGYTF. Complete variable domain (other parts from reference TRBV5-1 and TRBJ1-2): KAGVTQTPRYLIKTRGQQVTLSCSPISGHRSVSWYQQTPGQGLQFLFEYFSETQRNKGNFPGRFSGRQFSNSRSEMNVSTLELGDSALYLCASSLDRGNGYTFGSGTRLTVV.

V is TRBV10-3 and J is TRBJ2-5; 9 bases line up with TRBD2. V shed 3 bases and J 4 bases; nucleotides not matched to a gene: 3. Germline-derived CDR1 and CDR2 are ENHRY and SYGVKD. There are 14 residues in the CDR3. Written as DNA, the CDR3 is TGTGCCATCAGTGATCTAGCGGGGAGAGAGACCCAGTACTTC. It yields the protein CAISDLAGRETQYF.

This chain links TRBV7-8 with TRBJ1-3; D is undetermined. The CDR3 runs 16 residues. Trimming left V 2 bases short and J 1 base short, with 12 bases between. Germline V gene data show CDR1 as SGHVS and CDR2 as FQNEAQ. CDR3 nucleotides: TGTGCCAGCAGCTTACAGTTCGGAGGGTCTGGAAACACCATATATTTT. Translation gives CASSLQFGGSGNTIYF. Together with reference TRBV7-8 and TRBJ1-3, the CDR3 gives the full variable domain: GAGVSQSPRYKVAKRGQDVALRCDPISGHVSLFWYQQALGQGPEFLTYFQNEAQLDKSGLPSDRFFAERPEGSVSTLKIQRTQQEDSAVYLCASSLQFGGSGNTIYFGEGSWLTVV.

The chain employs TRBV9 and TRBJ2-7; 9 nucleotides align to TRBD1. V lost 2 bases and J lost 6; bases outside the gene matches: 6. Germline V gene lookup returns CDR1 SGDLS and CDR2 YYNGEE. This CDR3 region has 14 residues. DNA of the CDR3: TGTGCCAGCAGCGTCCGGGACAGGGCGGCCGAGCAGTACTTC. Its protein product is CASSVRDRAAEQYF.

The chain couples TRBV4-1 to TRBJ2-1, with 10 positions matching TRBD2. Germline trimming cut 2 bases from V and 2 bases from J; bases unmatched to any gene: 3. Germline V gene lookup returns CDR1 MGHRA and CDR2 YSYEKL. CDR3 length: 16 amino acids. The DNA for the CDR3 is TGCGCCAGCAGCCAACGAGCGGGGGGGGCCTACAATGAGCAGTTCTTC. Translation: CASSQRAGGAYNEQFF.

This clone was observed a few times. The V and J genes are TRBV4-1 and TRBJ2-3; D is ambiguous. Trimming took 3 bases from V and 0 from J, leaving 16 bases between them. This CDR3 region has 17 residues. Looked up from germline, CDR1 is MGHRA and CDR2 is YSYEKL. CDR3: CASSHRATGSSTDTQYF. The CDR3 region has the DNA TGCGCCAGCAGCCACAGAGCGACTGGATCTAGCACAGATACGCAGTATTTT.